The sequence of this TCR beta chain was determined in a study of T cell responses to AZD1222 COVID-19 vaccine. Whole-study results and caveats: A rise in Spike-specific TCR breadth and depth followed two AZD1222 doses. Only six or seven AZD1222 recipients were seropositive at baseline. Nearly half of unique spike-specific TCRs reportedly avoided B.1.351 and B.1.1.7 mutated regions. Sampled repertoires all dated from after the peak T cell response.

The germline V and J ends were trimmed by 7 bases and 1 base, with 16 bases remaining between them. There are 15 residues in the CDR3. Germline loops: CDR1 LGHDT, CDR2 YNNKEL (reference sequence). The protocol was immunoSEQ multiplex PCR, while the TCRdb copy is restricted to in-frame clones and leaves out a portion. The table includes 75,000 to 90,000 clones, approximately 83% detected once. Concerning this clone itself: What it binds is not known.

This TCR was recovered from an adult who received the AZD1222 COVID-19 vaccine. Sequences were derived from peripheral blood, sampled 28 days after the second AZD1222 dose. This chain connects TRBV3-1 (or the pseudogene TRBV3-2) to TRBJ2-5; either TRBD1 or TRBD2 may fit D (6 bases each). Here the CDR3 DNA reads TGTGCCAGCATAAGTCACAGGGACTTCCAAGAGACCCAGTACTTC. Amino acid sequence: CASISHRDFQETQYF.